The 21 T cell receptor beta chains listed next were all sequenced from one sample in a study of blood T cell repertoires in COVID-19. The repertoire was sequenced with immunoSEQ multiplex PCR; TCRdb's copy has only in-frame clones and lacks some. The table records 150,000 to 200,000 clones, 70% to 90% of them present only once. The sample comprised peripheral blood. These TCRs come from a woman aged 70-85 years with acute or convalescent COVID-19.

The CDR3 loop is CASSPLFSSYEQYF. For the CDR3, the DNA is TGTGCCAGCAGTCCCCTATTTTCTTCATACGAGCAGTACTTC. V gene TRBV28 combines with J gene TRBJ2-7; no clear D. The CDR3 totals 14 residues. Germline CDR1 is MDHEN and CDR2 is SYDVKM. Trimming pared 5 bases from V and 4 bases from J, leaving 15 bases between. Full variable domain (rest looked up from reference TRBV28 and TRBJ2-7): DVKVTQSSRYLVKRTGEKVFLECVQDMDHENMFWYRQDPGLGLRLIYFSYDVKMKEKGDIPEGYSVSREKKERFSLILESASTNQTSMYLCASSPLFSSYEQYFGPGTRLTVT.

The J gene is TRBJ2-1, the V gene TRBV18; possibly TRBD1 for D (5 bases). Germline-derived CDR1 and CDR2 are KGHSH and LQKENI. V lost 2 bases to trimming and J lost 5 bases, with 13 bases between them. CDR3 length: 15 amino acids. The CDR3 DNA reads TGTGCCAGCTCACCAAGAGACAGAGTAGACAATGAGCAGTTCTTC. This gives the protein CASSPRDRVDNEQFF.

This clone has just a few counts. The rearrangement uses TRBV15 and TRBJ2-2; possible D gene TRBD1, 5 bases. The CDR3 has 14 amino acids. V lost 0 bases and J lost 8, with 10 bases in between. Germline V gives CDR1 LNHNV, CDR2 YYDKDF (reference sequence). The CDR3 region is CATSRERGVGELFF. CDR3 bases: TGTGCCACCAGCAGAGAAAGGGGTGTGGGGGAGCTGTTTTTT.

The rearrangement joins TRBV30 to TRBJ1-6, with 9 bases aligning to TRBD1. Germline assignment: CDR1 GTSNPN and CDR2 SVGIG (reference sequence). This CDR3 contains 14 residues. V trimming: 3 bases; J trimming: 10 bases; junction bases outside the gene matches: 7. CDR3 sequence (DNA): TGTGCCTGGAGGGAGGACAGGGGTAGATCACCCCTCCACTTT. This encodes CAWREDRGRSPLHF.

The chain uses TRBV4-3 and TRBJ1-2; 7 bases map to TRBD1. Germline CDR1 is LGHNA and CDR2 is YSLEER. The junction had 8 bases not matched to a gene; V was cut back by 3 bases and J by 4 bases. The CDR3 totals 15 residues. CDR3 sequence reads: CASSQRDSGPYGYTF. CDR3 nucleotide sequence: TGCGCCAGCAGCCAGAGGGACAGCGGTCCCTATGGCTACACCTTC.

This clone was observed a single time. The chain has TRBV5-6 and TRBJ1-4, with 10 bases lining up with TRBD1. The germline gives CDR1 SGHDT, CDR2 YYEEEE. After removal of 5 bases from V and 8 bases from J, the junction contained 9 bases not matched to a gene. This CDR3 region has 15 residues. The CDR3 nucleotides are TGTGCCAGCAGAGCCTCCGGGACAGGGGAAGAAAAACTGTTTTTT. Protein product: CASRASGTGEEKLFF. The complete variable domain, with remaining parts taken from reference TRBV5-6 and TRBJ1-4, reads DAGVTQSPTHLIKTRGQQVTLRCSPKSGHDTVSWYQQALGQGPQFIFQYYEEEERQRGNFPDRFSGHQFPNYSSELNVNALLLGDSALYLCASRASGTGEEKLFFGSGTQLSVL.

Here the CDR3 reads CASSYFPTDTQYF. The CDR3 coding sequence is TGTGCCAGCAGTTATTTCCCGACAGATACGCAGTATTTT. The chain couples TRBV6-2 or TRBV6-3 to TRBJ2-3; no reliable D call. In germline, CDR1 is MNHEY, CDR2 SVGEGT. The CDR3 runs to 13 residues. V was shortened by 3 bases and J by 3 bases, with 7 bases between the two germline ends.

The CDR3 region is CASSAPGLAQYEQYF. As DNA, the CDR3 is TGTGCCAGCAGCGCCCCGGGACTTGCGCAGTACGAGCAGTACTTC. This chain links TRBV7-8 with TRBJ2-7, with D possibly matching TRBD2 (6 bases). This CDR3 has 15 amino acids. Trimming cost V 5 bases and J 4 bases, with 18 bases left between them. The germline CDR1 and CDR2 sequences are SGHVS and FQNEAQ.

V and J are TRBV7-8 and TRBJ1-4; D remains unclear. The V gene lost 1 base and the J gene lost 5 bases, with 11 bases spanning the gap. The CDR3 runs 15 residues. From germline, CDR1 is SGHVS and CDR2 FQNEAQ. This CDR3 is CASSLVPGVNEKLFF. CDR3 coding DNA: TGTGCCAGCAGCTTAGTACCCGGGGTGAATGAAAAACTGTTTTTT. Supplemented by reference TRBV7-8 and TRBJ1-4, the full variable domain reads GAGVSQSPRYKVAKRGQDVALRCDPISGHVSLFWYQQALGQGPEFLTYFQNEAQLDKSGLPSDRFFAERPEGSVSTLKIQRTQQEDSAVYLCASSLVPGVNEKLFFGSGTQLSVL.

The DNA of the CDR3 is TGTGCCAGCAGTGAAATGGGACAGGCAAATCAGCCCCAGCATTTT. This sequence encodes CASSEMGQANQPQHF. The genes are TRBV6-1 and TRBJ1-5; TRBD1 matches at 8 bases. V was clipped by 2 bases and J by 4 bases; unmatched bases: 4. Per the germline V gene, CDR1 is MNHNS and CDR2 is SASEGT. CDR3 length equals 15 residues.

In its sample, this clone was seen once. The chain couples TRBV18 to TRBJ1-1; TRBD1 agrees at 9 bases. Looked up from germline, CDR1 is KGHSH and CDR2 is LQKENI. Germline trimming cut 3 bases from V and 0 bases from J; bases unmatched to any gene: 8. The CDR3 has 17 amino acids. CDR3 amino acids: CASSPAGQGLMNTEAFF. For the CDR3, the DNA is TGTGCCAGCTCACCCGCAGGACAGGGGCTTATGAACACTGAAGCTTTCTTT. Full variable domain (rest looked up from reference TRBV18 and TRBJ1-1): NAGVMQNPRHLVRRRGQEARLRCSPMKGHSHVYWYRQLPEEGLKFMVYLQKENIIDESGMPKERFSAEFPKEGPSILRIQQVVRGDSAAYFCASSPAGQGLMNTEAFFGQGTRLTVV.

The J gene is TRBJ2-1, the V gene TRBV30; TRBD1 agrees at 8 bases. V lost 7 bases and J lost 3; bases outside the gene matches: 14. Looked up from germline, CDR1 is GTSNPN and CDR2 is SVGIG (reference sequence). The CDR3 contains 16 residues. The CDR3: CASTWFQGAHYNEQFF. As DNA, the CDR3 is TGTGCCTCAACATGGTTCCAGGGGGCCCACTACAATGAGCAGTTCTTC.

This chain uses TRBV24-1 with TRBJ2-2, with TRBD1 as a possible D gene (7 bases). Deletions cut 7 bases from V and 5 bases from J, with 16 bases between. The CDR3 runs to 15 residues. CDR1 is KGHDR, CDR2 SFDVKD, per germline. CDR3 in DNA: TGTGCCACCAGCCCCGCGGGGACAGTGACCGGGGAGCTGTTTTTT. Translating gives CATSPAGTVTGELFF.

CDR3 sequence (DNA): TGTGCCAGTAGTATAGGGACAGCCGTGAACACTGAAGCTTTCTTT. It translates to CASSIGTAVNTEAFF. The chain is built from TRBV19 and TRBJ1-1; D may be TRBD1 (6 bases). CDR1 is LNHDA, CDR2 SQIVND, per germline (reference sequence). Trimming removed 1 base at V and 0 bases at J, with 9 bases between. The CDR3 contains 15 residues.

The rearrangement links TRBV7-2 to TRBJ2-5, with 9 bases identical to TRBD2. The CDR3 is 13 residues long. Germline loops: CDR1 SGHTA, CDR2 FQGNSA. Trimming took 3 bases from V and 5 from J; bases not matched to a gene: 1. The DNA for the CDR3 is TGTGCCAGCAGCTTCGGGACTAGCGAGACCCAGTACTTC. Its translation is CASSFGTSETQYF.

This clone was counted once. This sequence joins TRBV6-4 and TRBJ2-1, with 7 bases matching TRBD2. The trim removed 4 bases at V and 5 bases at J, leaving 5 bases unmatched. This CDR3 spans 14 amino acids. Germline V gene data show CDR1 as MRHNA and CDR2 as SNTAGT. CDR3 region: CASSGSAGNNEQFF. CDR3 in DNA: TGTGCCAGCAGTGGTTCAGCGGGAAACAATGAGCAGTTCTTC.

The V gene is TRBV7-2, the J gene TRBJ2-3; D might be TRBD1 (6 bases). The CDR3 runs 16 residues. Germline V gene data show CDR1 as SGHTA and CDR2 as FQGNSA. V was cut by 5 bases and J by 0 bases, with 15 bases left in between. CDR3 nucleotides: TGTGCCAGCAGCAGACGTCAGCAGGGGAGCACAGATACGCAGTATTTT. It specifies CASSRRQQGSTDTQYF.

This chain links TRBV4-2 with TRBJ2-1; D is uncertain. The germline V gene has CDR1 LGHNA and CDR2 YNFKEQ. Trimming left V 0 bases short and J 9 bases short, with 12 bases between. The CDR3 runs 14 residues. The CDR3 sequence: CASSQDQSLAEQFF. DNA for the CDR3: TGTGCCAGCAGCCAAGATCAATCGTTGGCTGAGCAGTTCTTC.

This rearrangement joins TRBV7-2 to TRBJ2-1; TRBD1 matches at 8 bases. The CDR3 has 15 residues. With V trimmed by 6 bases and J by 2 bases, 6 bases remained unmatched. The germline CDR1 and CDR2 sequences are SGHTA and FQGNSA. For the CDR3, the DNA is TGTGCCAGCAGACCCGACAGGGGTACCTACAATGAGCAGTTCTTC. Protein: CASRPDRGTYNEQFF.

CDR3 region: CASREDGSSYEQYF. The CDR3 bases are TGTGCCAGCAGGGAGGACGGGAGCTCCTACGAGCAGTACTTC. The chain recombines TRBV6-5 with TRBJ2-7, with a possible D match to TRBD2 (6 bases). Trimming cost V 6 bases and J 0 bases, with 12 bases left between them. The CDR3 spans 14 residues. Per the germline V gene, CDR1 is MNHEY and CDR2 is SVGAGI.

The genes are TRBV7-9 and TRBJ2-7; TRBD1 matches 8 bases. The CDR3 runs to 16 residues. Germline V lookup: CDR1 SEHNR, CDR2 FQNEAQ (reference sequence). The V segment lost 5 bases and the J segment 0 bases; nucleotides outside the gene matches: 9. The CDR3 sequence is CASSHDRGLLSYEQYF. CDR3 nucleotides: TGTGCCAGCAGCCATGACAGGGGCCTGCTCTCCTACGAGCAGTACTTC.